The 13 T cell receptor beta chains below all came from one sample that was sequenced in a study of blood T cell repertoires in COVID-19. Sequencing used immunoSEQ multiplex PCR; TCRdb keeps in-frame clones, though not all of them. The data hold over 250,000 clones, with approximately 84% observed a single time. Specimen: peripheral blood. These receptors were collected from a human donor with COVID-19, enrolled during active disease. The donor label of this sample is uncertain.

The chain carries TRBV3-1 (or the pseudogene TRBV3-2) and TRBJ2-6, with D possibly matching TRBD1 (6 bases). Looked up from germline, CDR1 is LGHDT and CDR2 is YNNKEL (reference sequence). This CDR3 has 15 amino acids. Between the trimmed V and J ends, which lost 6 bases and 3 bases, there was a span of 12 bases. The CDR3 sequence: CASRLQGIGANVLTF. CDR3 DNA: TGTGCCAGCAGGCTACAGGGAATTGGGGCCAACGTCCTGACTTTC.

The rearrangement joins TRBV27 to TRBJ1-1, with D possibly matching TRBD1 (5 bases). CDR3 length equals 15 residues. The germline V and J ends were trimmed by 7 bases and 4 bases, with 19 bases remaining between them. The germline V gene encodes CDR1 MNHEY and CDR2 SMNVEV (reference sequence). In DNA, the CDR3 is TGTGCCAGCATCGTCTGGGGGGGAAAGGGCACTGAAGCTTTCTTT. Encoded protein: CASIVWGGKGTEAFF.

The V gene is TRBV3-1 (or the pseudogene TRBV3-2), the J gene TRBJ1-5; 9 bases line up with TRBD1. This CDR3 region has 15 residues. Per germline, CDR1 LGHDT and CDR2 YNNKEL (reference sequence). Trimming took 3 bases from V and 11 from J; bases not matched to a gene: 11. The CDR3 loop reads CASSQTTGGPGAQHF. The CDR3 nucleotides are TGTGCCAGCAGCCAGACCACAGGGGGCCCTGGGGCCCAGCATTTT.

V and J are TRBV3-1 (or the pseudogene TRBV3-2) and TRBJ2-2; D unclear. With 1 base removed from V and 6 bases from J, the gap between germline ends came to 12 bases. Germline loops: CDR1 LGHDT, CDR2 YNNKEL (reference sequence). The CDR3 sequence is 15 residues long. The CDR3 DNA reads TGTGCCAGCAGCCAAGTGGCTGGTAAACCCGGGGAGCTGTTTTTT. Its translation: CASSQVAGKPGELFF.

This clone is a singleton in its sample. The chain carries TRBV7-8 and TRBJ1-4; tentatively, D is TRBD1 (6 bases). V was cut by 4 bases and J by 7 bases, with 16 bases left in between. The CDR3 consists of 15 residues. Germline V gene data show CDR1 as SGHVS and CDR2 as FQNEAQ. CDR3 sequence reads: CASSSVQGPGEKLFF. As DNA, the CDR3 is TGTGCCAGCAGCTCCGTACAGGGACCGGGTGAAAAACTGTTTTTT.

The chain combines TRBV7-3 with TRBJ2-2; 9 bases map to TRBD2. V lost 1 base and J lost 4; bases outside the gene matches: 7. Germline V gene data show CDR1 as SGHTA and CDR2 as FQGTGA. The CDR3 extends over 17 amino acids. The CDR3 sequence is CASSLRLGGRATGELFF. Written as DNA, the CDR3 is TGTGCCAGCAGCTTAAGATTGGGCGGGAGGGCCACCGGGGAGCTGTTTTTT.

In DNA form, the CDR3 reads TGTGCCAGCAGTCTAAGGACAGACTATGGCTACACCTTC. Residues: CASSLRTDYGYTF. This chain uses TRBV7-3 with TRBJ1-2; a possible D gene is TRBD1 (6 bases). CDR1 is SGHTA, CDR2 FQGTGA, per germline. This CDR3 is 13 amino acids long. V gave up 6 bases and J gave up 3 bases, with 11 bases separating them.

The chain is built from TRBV11-2 and TRBJ2-2; TRBD2 matches at 13 bases. Germline V lookup: CDR1 SGHAT, CDR2 FQNNGV. Trimming took 4 bases from V and 6 from J; bases not matched to a gene: 2. CDR3 length: 15 amino acids. This CDR3 reads CASSSGLAGAGELFF. The CDR3 DNA sequence: TGTGCCAGCAGCTCAGGACTAGCGGGAGCCGGGGAGCTGTTTTTT.

V is TRBV11-2 and J is TRBJ2-1, with 8 positions matching TRBD2. The CDR3 is made up of 13 amino acids. Germline V CDR1 and CDR2: SGHAT, FQNNGV. The V segment lost 5 bases and the J segment 9 bases; nucleotides outside the gene matches: 6. Here the CDR3 DNA reads TGTGCCAGCAGCCGAGCGGGAGTGGGTGAGCAGTTCTTC. Protein: CASSRAGVGEQFF.

The chain is built from TRBV28 and TRBJ1-3, with D maybe TRBD1 (6 bases). The length of the CDR3 is 15 residues. The V gene lost 6 bases and the J gene lost 2 bases, with 14 bases spanning the gap. Germline V lookup: CDR1 MDHEN, CDR2 SYDVKM. In DNA form, the CDR3 reads TGTGCCAGCAGGCCCCCAAGGACAGCTGGAAACACCATATATTTT. It yields the protein CASRPPRTAGNTIYF.

The V and J genes are TRBV6-2 or TRBV6-3 and TRBJ1-2; 7 bases are shared with TRBD1. V gave up 5 bases and J gave up 8 bases; unmatched junction bases: 11. The CDR3 contains 14 residues. Germline CDR1 and CDR2: MNHEY and SVGEGT. This CDR3 reads CASSPSRQGSGYTF. Here the CDR3 DNA reads TGTGCCAGCAGTCCCTCAAGACAGGGCTCGGGCTACACCTTC.

This clone was seen a handful of times. The chain is built from TRBV5-5 and TRBJ2-5; 7 nucleotides align to TRBD1. The CDR3 totals 15 residues. The trim removed 2 bases at V and 2 bases at J, leaving 6 bases unmatched. Germline values: CDR1 SGHKS, CDR2 YYEKEE (reference sequence). In DNA form, the CDR3 reads TGTGCCAGCAGCTTTGGGACAGCAAATCAAGAGACCCAGTACTTC. Translation: CASSFGTANQETQYF.

The rearrangement links TRBV10-3 to TRBJ2-7; 9 bases are shared with TRBD2. With V trimmed by 4 bases and J by 2 bases, 3 bases remained unmatched. Germline assignment: CDR1 ENHRY and CDR2 SYGVKD. There are 14 residues in the CDR3. The CDR3 bases are TGTGCCATCAGTGTTGTAGCGGGAGCCTACGAGCAGTACTTC. It translates to CAISVVAGAYEQYF.